What follows describes a single T cell receptor beta chain. This sample stems from a study of blood T cell repertoires in COVID-19. Per the authors' pipeline: Scientists estimated how many nucleated cells there were by amplifying reference gene primers. Using immunoSEQ multiplex PCR, the repertoire was profiled, and TCRdb retains in-frame clones only, with some absent. V and J calls and clone size are copied from that table; D and trimming were computed from the DNA. The top ten clones hold more than 10% of a sample with some 210,000 clones, roughly 78% of them seen once. The CDR3 runs 14 residues. V was trimmed by 2 bases and J by 8 bases, leaving 12 bases between them. Germline lookup yields CDR1 LGHNA and CDR2 YNFKEQ.

The chain joins TRBV4-2 to TRBJ2-2; maybe TRBD2 (5 bases). The sequenced material came from peripheral blood. The receptor was derived from a woman between 35 and 50 years old with acute or convalescent COVID-19. The CDR3 DNA follows: TGTGCCAGCAGCCAACCCGGACTTCCGGGGGAGCTGTTTTTT. The encoded protein is CASSQPGLPGELFF.